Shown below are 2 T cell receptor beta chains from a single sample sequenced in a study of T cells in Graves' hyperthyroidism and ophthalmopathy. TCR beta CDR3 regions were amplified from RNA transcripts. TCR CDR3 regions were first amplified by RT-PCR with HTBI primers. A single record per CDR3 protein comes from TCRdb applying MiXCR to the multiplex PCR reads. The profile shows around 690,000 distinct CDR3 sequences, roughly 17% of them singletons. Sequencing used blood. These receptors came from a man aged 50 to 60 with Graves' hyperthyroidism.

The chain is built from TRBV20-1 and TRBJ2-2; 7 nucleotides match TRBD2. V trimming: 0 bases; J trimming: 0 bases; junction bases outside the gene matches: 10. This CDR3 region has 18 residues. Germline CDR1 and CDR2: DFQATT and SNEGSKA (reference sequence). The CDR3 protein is CSARDPSPSGTNTGELFF. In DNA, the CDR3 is TGCAGTGCTAGAGATCCCTCTCCTAGCGGAACGAACACCGGGGAGCTGTTTTTT.

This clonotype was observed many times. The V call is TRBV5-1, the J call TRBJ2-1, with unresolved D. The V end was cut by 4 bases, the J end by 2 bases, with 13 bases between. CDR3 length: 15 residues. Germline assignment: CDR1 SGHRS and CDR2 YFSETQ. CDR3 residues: CASSPLAHPYNEQFF. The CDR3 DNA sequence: TGCGCCAGCAGCCCCCTGGCGCACCCCTACAATGAGCAGTTCTTC.